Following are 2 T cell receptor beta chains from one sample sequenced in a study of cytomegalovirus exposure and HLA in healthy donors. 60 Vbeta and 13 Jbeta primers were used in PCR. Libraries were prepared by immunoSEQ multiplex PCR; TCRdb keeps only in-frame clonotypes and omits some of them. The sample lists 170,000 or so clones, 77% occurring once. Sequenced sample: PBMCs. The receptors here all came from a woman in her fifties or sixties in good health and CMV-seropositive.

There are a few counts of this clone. Here the CDR3 reads CASSLSPNSGNTIYF. As DNA, the CDR3 is TGTGCCAGCAGTTTATCCCCTAACTCTGGAAACACCATATATTTT. The rearrangement joins TRBV27 to TRBJ1-3, with D uncertain. V lost 0 bases and J 0 bases, leaving 6 bases between the germline ends. The CDR3 loop spans 15 amino acids. Germline CDR1 reads MNHEY; CDR2 reads SMNVEV (reference sequence).

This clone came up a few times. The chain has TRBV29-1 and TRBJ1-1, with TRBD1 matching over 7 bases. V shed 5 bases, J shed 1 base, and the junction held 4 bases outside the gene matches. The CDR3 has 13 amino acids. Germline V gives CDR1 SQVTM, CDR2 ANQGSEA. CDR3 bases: TGCAGCGTTACCGACAGGGCGAACACTGAAGCTTTCTTT. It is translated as CSVTDRANTEAFF.